This paragraph reports one T cell receptor (beta chain). The antigen is unknown. A single record per CDR3 protein comes from TCRdb applying MiXCR to the reads. In the table there are 650,000 to 900,000 distinct CDR3 sequences, 25% to 35% of which are singletons. This entry is derived from a study of T cell repertoires in cytomegalovirus infection. Germline CDR1 reads MNHNY; CDR2 reads SVGAGI (reference sequence). The CDR3 is made up of 16 amino acids. V gave up 5 bases and J gave up 4 bases, with 20 bases separating them. The clonotype was recovered from a human donor in good health (CMV status not recorded). Some clones in this sample may be carry-over from other donors' samples. The chain has TRBV6-6 and TRBJ1-2; D is possibly TRBD1 (6 bases). The source material was cultured CD8+ T cells from PBMCs, sampled from culture after CMV antigen stimulation. CDR3 DNA sequence: TGTGCCAGCAGTCATCGCTCAGGGGTTAGCGCCTATGGCTACACCTTC. Protein sequence: CASSHRSGVSAYGYTF.